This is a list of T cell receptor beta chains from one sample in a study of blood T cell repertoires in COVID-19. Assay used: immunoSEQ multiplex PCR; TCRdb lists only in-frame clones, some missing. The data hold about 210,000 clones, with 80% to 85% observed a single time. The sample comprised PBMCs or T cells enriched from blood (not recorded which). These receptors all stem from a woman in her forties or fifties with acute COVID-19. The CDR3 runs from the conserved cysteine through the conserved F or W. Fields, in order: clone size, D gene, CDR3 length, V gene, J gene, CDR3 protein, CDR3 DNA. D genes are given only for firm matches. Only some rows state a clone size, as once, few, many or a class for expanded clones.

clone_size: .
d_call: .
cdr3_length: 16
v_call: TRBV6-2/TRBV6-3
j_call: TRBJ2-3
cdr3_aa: CASSYRKDSITDTQYF
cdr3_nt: TGTGCCAGCAGTTACCGTAAGGACAGTATAACAGATACGCAGTATTTT

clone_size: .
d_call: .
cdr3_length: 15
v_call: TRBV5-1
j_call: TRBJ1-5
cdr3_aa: CASSEGAVSNQPQHF
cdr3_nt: TGCGCCAGCAGCGAGGGAGCGGTTAGCAATCAGCCCCAGCATTTT

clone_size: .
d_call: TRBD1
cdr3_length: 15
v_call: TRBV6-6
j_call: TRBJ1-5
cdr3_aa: CASSSQGAADQPQHF
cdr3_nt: TGTGCCAGCAGCAGCCAGGGGGCCGCCGATCAGCCCCAGCATTTT

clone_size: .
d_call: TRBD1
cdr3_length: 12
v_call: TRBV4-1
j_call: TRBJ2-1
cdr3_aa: CASSQDRGPQFF
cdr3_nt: TGCGCCAGCAGCCAAGACAGGGGGCCGCAGTTCTTC

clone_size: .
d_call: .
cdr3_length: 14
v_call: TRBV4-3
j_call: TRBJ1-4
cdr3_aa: CASSRTGGKEKLFF
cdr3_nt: TGCGCCAGCAGCCGTACGGGGGGGAAAGAAAAACTGTTTTTT

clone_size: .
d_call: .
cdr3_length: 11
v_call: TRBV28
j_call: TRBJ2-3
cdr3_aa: CASRDTDTQYF
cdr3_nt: TGTGCCAGCCGCGACACAGATACGCAGTATTTT

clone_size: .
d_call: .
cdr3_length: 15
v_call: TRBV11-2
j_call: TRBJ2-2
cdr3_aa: CASSLKGVHTGELFF
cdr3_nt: TGTGCCAGCAGCTTGAAGGGAGTTCACACCGGGGAGCTGTTTTTT

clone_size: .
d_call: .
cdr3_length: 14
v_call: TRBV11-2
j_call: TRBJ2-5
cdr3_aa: CASSFQASRETQYF
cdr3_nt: TGTGCCAGCAGCTTCCAGGCGAGCAGAGAGACCCAGTACTTC

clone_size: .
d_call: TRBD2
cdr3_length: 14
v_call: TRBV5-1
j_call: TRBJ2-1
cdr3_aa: CASSHPGGGNEQFF
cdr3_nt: TGCGCCAGCAGCCACCCCGGGGGGGGTAATGAGCAGTTCTTC

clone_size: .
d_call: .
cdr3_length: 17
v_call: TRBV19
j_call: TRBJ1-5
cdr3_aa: CASSSLYWGQESQPQHF
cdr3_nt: TGTGCCAGTAGTAGTCTTTATTGGGGGCAAGAGAGTCAGCCCCAGCATTTT

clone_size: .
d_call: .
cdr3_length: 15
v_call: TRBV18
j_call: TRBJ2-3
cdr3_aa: CASLTGTGGTDTQYF
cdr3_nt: TGTGCCAGCTTGACCGGGACGGGAGGCACAGATACGCAGTATTTT

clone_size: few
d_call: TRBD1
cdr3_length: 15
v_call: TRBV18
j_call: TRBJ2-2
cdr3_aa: CASSPRQGDPGELFF
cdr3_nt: TGTGCCAGCTCACCGCGACAGGGCGATCCCGGGGAGCTGTTTTTT

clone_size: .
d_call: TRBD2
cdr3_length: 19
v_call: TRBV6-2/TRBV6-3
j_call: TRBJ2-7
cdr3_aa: CASSYQQKGLAGGSYEQYF
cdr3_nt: TGTGCCAGCAGTTACCAACAAAAGGGACTAGCGGGGGGGTCCTACGAGCAGTACTTC

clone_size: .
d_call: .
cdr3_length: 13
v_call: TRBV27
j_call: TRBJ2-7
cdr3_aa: CASSRSGSYEQYF
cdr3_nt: TGTGCCAGCAGCCGCTCCGGGTCCTACGAGCAGTACTTC

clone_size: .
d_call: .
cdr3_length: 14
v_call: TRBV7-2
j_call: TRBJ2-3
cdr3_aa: CASSLASKRDTQYF
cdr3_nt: TGTGCCAGCAGCTTAGCGTCGAAGCGAGATACGCAGTATTTT